This T cell receptor beta chain originates from a study of T cell responses to AZD1222 COVID-19 vaccine (dated by TCRdb to about 2021). Some background on the complete study: AZD1222 recipients whose second dose came at about 4 weeks and those whose second dose came at about 12 weeks were combined into one group, since spike-specific TCR depth and breadth did not differ between the two schedules. A total of more than 230 trial participants underwent TCR sequencing, of whom more than 200 had received two doses of AZD1222 and around 25 had received two doses of the MenACWY control vaccine. Trial participants were enrolled into age subgroups of 18-55, 56-69 and 70-plus years, which contained approximately 150, 28 and 58 TCR-sequenced participants, respectively. General study outcomes and caveats: CD4 TCRs associated with the vaccine covered the entire spike protein, and the dominant responses were in regions 160-218 and 743-854. The 56-69-year group was small, and its depth increase did not reach significance, likely because of low power. After two AZD1222 doses, spike-specific TCR breadth and depth were significantly higher than at day 0 and than in MenACWY recipients. Because no day 14 peak-response samples were available, repertoires were characterized only after the peak T cell response. Reportedly, almost half of the unique spike-specific TCRs recognized epitopes lying outside the regions that are mutated in the B.1.351 and B.1.1.7 variants. Participants were mostly white British and included more females than males, and it was suggested by the authors that clonal diversity may have been underestimated. Conclusions about previously exposed vaccinees are limited because only five or six AZD1222 recipients were SARS-CoV-2 seropositive at baseline.

This specimen's time point label, interpreted: baseline before first vaccination. The vaccinee samples were drawn from two UK trials, COV001 and COV002, one of which was a single-blind randomized controlled phase 2/3 trial testing AZD1222 (ChAdOx1 nCoV-19) in healthy adults. For TCRbeta chain sequencing, PBMC samples were collected from trial participants at day 0 and at day 28 after the second dose. Inclusive of the bounding cysteine and phenylalanine, the CDR3 is 16 residues long. The entry retains the CDR3 DNA only, 48 bases that are in frame from base 1. The junction carries 17 bases between V and J, which are trimmed by 9 bases and 0 bases respectively. CDR1 is given as LNHDA and CDR2 as SQIVND, both from the germline V gene (reference sequence). The count of this clone is one. The antigen it binds to is not known. Per-nucleotide qualities are absent, and no much larger clonotype sits a single base away.

The CDR3 regions of human TCRbeta chains were analyzed by immunosequencing. As for the original processing: TCRs in the repertoires were compared against a reference library of SARS-CoV-2-specific TCRs that had been generated with the MIRA antigen-specificity platform. Breadth was defined as the fraction of unique TCRs that were SARS-CoV-2-associated. Depth was defined as the fraction of total T cells that were SARS-CoV-2-associated. Using the MIRA data, every spike-specific TCR was mapped to the spike region that the TCR reacted to and assigned to either a CD4 or a CD8 class. Log10-transformed breadth and depth values were compared by one-way ANOVA with Sidak's multiple comparisons tests. Imported from immuneACCESS, the table was reduced by TCRdb to in-frame sequences with V and J called. These copies leave out some clones; in studies compared against another copy, an unresolved V gene accounts for under half, and the cause of the remainder is not known. V and J calls and clone size follow that table, whereas D and trimming were derived from the DNA. The sample table shows over 120,000 clones, and about 90% are seen once. The ten largest make up approximately 2% of the sample.

This TCR derives from an adult in good health. The sequencing used peripheral blood, collected on day 0 of AZD1222 vaccination. In this chain, TRBV19 is recombined with TRBJ1-4; no confident D gene assignment can be made. CDR3 region: CASRRRDSATNEKLFF. The DNA sequence follows: TGTGCCAGCCGTAGAAGGGATTCGGCAACTAATGAAAAACTGTTTTTT.